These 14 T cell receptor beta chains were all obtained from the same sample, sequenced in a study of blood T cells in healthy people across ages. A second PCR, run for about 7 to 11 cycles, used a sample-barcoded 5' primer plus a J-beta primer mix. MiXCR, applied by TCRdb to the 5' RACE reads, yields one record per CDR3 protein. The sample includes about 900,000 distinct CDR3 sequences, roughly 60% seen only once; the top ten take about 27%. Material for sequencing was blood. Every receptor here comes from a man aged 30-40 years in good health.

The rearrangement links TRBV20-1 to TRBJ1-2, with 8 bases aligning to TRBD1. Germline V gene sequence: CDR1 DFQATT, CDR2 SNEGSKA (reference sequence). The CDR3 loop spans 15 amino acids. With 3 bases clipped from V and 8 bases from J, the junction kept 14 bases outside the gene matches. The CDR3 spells CSARVSDRELSGYTF. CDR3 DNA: TGCAGTGCTAGGGTATCGGACAGGGAATTAAGCGGCTACACCTTC.

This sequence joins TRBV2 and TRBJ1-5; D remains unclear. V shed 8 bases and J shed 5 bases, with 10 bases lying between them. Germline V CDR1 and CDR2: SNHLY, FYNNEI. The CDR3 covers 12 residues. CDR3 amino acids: CASGLGYQPQHF. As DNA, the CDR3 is TGTGCCAGCGGTTTAGGCTATCAGCCCCAGCATTTT.

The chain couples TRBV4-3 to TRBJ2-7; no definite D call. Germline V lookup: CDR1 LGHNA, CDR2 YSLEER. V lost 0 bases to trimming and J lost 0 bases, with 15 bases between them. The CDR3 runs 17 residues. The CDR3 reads CASSQEVDPVASYEQYF. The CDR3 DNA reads TGCGCCAGCAGCCAAGAAGTAGACCCTGTTGCCTCCTACGAGCAGTACTTC.

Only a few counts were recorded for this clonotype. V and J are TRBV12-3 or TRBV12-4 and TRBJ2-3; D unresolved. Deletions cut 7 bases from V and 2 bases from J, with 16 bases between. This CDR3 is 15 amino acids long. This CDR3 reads CASTPDTGITDTQYF. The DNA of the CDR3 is TGTGCCAGCACTCCCGACACCGGAATCACAGATACGCAGTATTTT.

The DNA for the CDR3 is TGTGCCAGCAGCGCTACTAGCGGGAGGGAGACCCAGTACTTC. Its protein product is CASSATSGRETQYF. The V gene is TRBV11-2, the J gene TRBJ2-5; TRBD2 matches 12 bases. CDR3 length: 14 residues. V trimming: 5 bases; J trimming: 5 bases; junction bases outside the gene matches: 3. Germline V gene lookup returns CDR1 SGHAT and CDR2 FQNNGV.

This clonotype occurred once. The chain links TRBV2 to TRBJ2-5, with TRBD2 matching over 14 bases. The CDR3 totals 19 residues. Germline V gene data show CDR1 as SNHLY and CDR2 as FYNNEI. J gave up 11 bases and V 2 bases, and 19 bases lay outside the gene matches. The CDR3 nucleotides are TGTGCCAGCAGTGAAAGGAATTTTGGGACTAGCGGGGGATACAATGAGCAGTACTTC. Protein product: CASSERNFGTSGGYNEQYF.

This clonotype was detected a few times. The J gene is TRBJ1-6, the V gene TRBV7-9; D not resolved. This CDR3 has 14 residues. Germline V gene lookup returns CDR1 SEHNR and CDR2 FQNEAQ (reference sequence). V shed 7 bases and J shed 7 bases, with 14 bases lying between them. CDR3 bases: TGTGCCAGCACCCTTGGCACCGGCAATTCACCCCTCCACTTT. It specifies CASTLGTGNSPLHF.

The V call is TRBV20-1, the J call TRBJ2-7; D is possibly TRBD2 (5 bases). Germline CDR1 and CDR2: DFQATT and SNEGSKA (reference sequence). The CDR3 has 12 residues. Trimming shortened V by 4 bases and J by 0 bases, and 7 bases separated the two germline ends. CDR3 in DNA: TGCAGTGCTACTGGGAGCTCCTACGAGCAGTACTTC. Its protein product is CSATGSSYEQYF.

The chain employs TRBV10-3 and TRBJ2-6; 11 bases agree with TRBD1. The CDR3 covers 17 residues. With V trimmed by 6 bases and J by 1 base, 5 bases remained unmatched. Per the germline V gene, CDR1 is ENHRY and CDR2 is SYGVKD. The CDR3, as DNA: TGTGCCATCAGATCCGGGACAGGGGGATCTGGGGCCAACGTCCTGACTTTC. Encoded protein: CAIRSGTGGSGANVLTF.

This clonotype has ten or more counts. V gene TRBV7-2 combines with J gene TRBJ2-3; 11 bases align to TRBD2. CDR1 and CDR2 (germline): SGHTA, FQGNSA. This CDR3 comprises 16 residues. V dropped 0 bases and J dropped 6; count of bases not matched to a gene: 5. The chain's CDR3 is CASSLAGTSGADTQYF. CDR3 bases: TGTGCCAGCAGCTTAGCCGGGACTAGCGGTGCCGATACGCAGTATTTT.

In DNA form, the CDR3 reads TGCGCCAGCTGGAACCTAGCGGTCTCCTACAATGAGCAGTTCTTC. Its translation: CASWNLAVSYNEQFF. V usage is TRBV10-2 and J usage is TRBJ2-1; TRBD2 aligns across 7 bases. CDR1 and CDR2 from the germline V gene are WSHSY and SAAADI. CDR3 length: 15 amino acids. Trimming removed 8 bases from V and 0 bases from J; junction bases left unmatched: 7.

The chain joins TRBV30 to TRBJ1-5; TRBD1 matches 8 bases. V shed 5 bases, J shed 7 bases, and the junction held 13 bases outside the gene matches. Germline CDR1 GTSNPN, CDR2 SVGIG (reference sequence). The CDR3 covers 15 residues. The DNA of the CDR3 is TGTGCCTGGGGGACCGCGGGGACAGGTAGGCAGCCCCAGCATTTT. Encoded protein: CAWGTAGTGRQPQHF.

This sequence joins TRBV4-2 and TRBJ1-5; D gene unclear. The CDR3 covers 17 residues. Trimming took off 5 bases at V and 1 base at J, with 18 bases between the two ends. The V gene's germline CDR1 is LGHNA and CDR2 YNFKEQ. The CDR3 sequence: CASSALEEGLSNQPQHF. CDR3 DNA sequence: TGTGCCAGCAGCGCACTAGAGGAGGGATTGAGCAATCAGCCCCAGCATTTT.

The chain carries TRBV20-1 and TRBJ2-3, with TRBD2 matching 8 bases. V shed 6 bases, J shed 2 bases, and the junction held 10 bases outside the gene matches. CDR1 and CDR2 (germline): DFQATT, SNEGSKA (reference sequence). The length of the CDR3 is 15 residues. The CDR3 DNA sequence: TGCAGTGCGATAATTCCCGGGGGGGCCACAGATACGCAGTATTTT. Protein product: CSAIIPGGATDTQYF.